This T cell receptor (beta chain) is from a study of blood T cell repertoires in COVID-19. As for the study in general: Italy, Spain and the United States were the sources of the convalescent and acute COVID-19 samples. Sources were T cells, B-cell-depleted T cells, or PBMCs; the material itself was cDNA or gDNA.

Per germline, CDR1 MNHEY and CDR2 SMNVEV (reference sequence). There are 14 residues in the CDR3. V shed 3 bases and J shed 4 bases, with 12 bases lying between them. Per the original data handling: Amplification of reference gene primers provided the estimated nucleated cell counts. Some clones are missing from TCRdb's copy, which holds only in-frame ones; the method was immunoSEQ multiplex PCR. That table is the source of V, J and clone size, and D and trimming were worked out from the DNA. The sample contains about 250,000 clones, roughly 85% of which appear only once. The chain joins TRBV27 to TRBJ1-1, with a weak D call TRBD1 (5 bases). This TCR was recovered from a woman aged 25 to 39 with active or convalescent COVID-19. The source material was peripheral blood. Here the CDR3 DNA reads TGTGCCAGCAGTTTTCGAGGAAGGGGCACTGAAGCTTTCTTT. It codes for CASSFRGRGTEAFF.